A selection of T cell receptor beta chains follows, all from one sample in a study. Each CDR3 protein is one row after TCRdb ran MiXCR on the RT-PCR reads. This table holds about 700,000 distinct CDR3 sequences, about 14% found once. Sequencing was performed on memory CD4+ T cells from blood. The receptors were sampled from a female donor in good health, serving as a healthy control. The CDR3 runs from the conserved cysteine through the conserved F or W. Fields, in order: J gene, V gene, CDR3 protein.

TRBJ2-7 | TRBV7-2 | CASSLLAGESEQYF
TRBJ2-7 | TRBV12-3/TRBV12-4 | CASSPGPRTGIYEQYF
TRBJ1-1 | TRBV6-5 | CASSYSTGKGGFTEAFF
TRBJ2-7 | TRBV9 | CASGRDLYEQYF
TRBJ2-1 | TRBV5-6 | CASSPAGQGAYNEQFF
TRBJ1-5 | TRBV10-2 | CASSESAGPNNQPQHF
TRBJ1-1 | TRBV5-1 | CASRMAENTEAFF
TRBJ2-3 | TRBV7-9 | CASSLEQGRPSTDTQYF
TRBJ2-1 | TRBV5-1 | CASSSVAGTYNEQFF
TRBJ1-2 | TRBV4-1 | CASSQDAGVTRGYTF
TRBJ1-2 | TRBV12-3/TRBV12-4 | CASSLGRRGLLYGYTF
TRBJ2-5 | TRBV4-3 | CASSHPGAGETQYF
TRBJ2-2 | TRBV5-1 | CASSDLAGGNTGELFF
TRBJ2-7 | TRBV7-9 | CASNRYGGESYEQYF
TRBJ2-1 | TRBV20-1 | CSARYLAGSDPF
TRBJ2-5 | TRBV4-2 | CASSQGLDLKTQYF